A single sample gave rise to the 27 T cell receptor beta chains below, sequenced in a study of control samples from healthy donors and cancer patients. Some clones are missing from TCRdb's copy, which holds only in-frame ones; the method was immunoSEQ multiplex PCR. Counted here are 65,000 to 75,000 clones, 87% occurring once; the ten biggest clones make up over 3.5%. Sequenced input: blood. These receptor sequences come from a woman aged 45-59 years in good health.

This clone has just one count. This chain uses TRBV4-2 with TRBJ2-1; D is possibly TRBD2 (6 bases). The germline V gene encodes CDR1 LGHNA and CDR2 YNFKEQ. The CDR3 has 17 amino acids. Trimming took 0 bases from V and 2 from J, leaving 14 bases between them. CDR3 protein: CASSQDLGGPPYNEQFF. CDR3 in DNA: TGTGCCAGCAGCCAAGATTTAGGAGGGCCCCCCTACAATGAGCAGTTCTTC.

This chain joins TRBV28 and TRBJ2-7; TRBD1 matches 8 bases. Germline assignment: CDR1 MDHEN and CDR2 SYDVKM. The CDR3 loop spans 15 amino acids. The trim removed 8 bases at V and 5 bases at J, leaving 14 bases unmatched. CDR3 region: CASFPGRDRLNEQYF. The CDR3 DNA reads as TGTGCCAGCTTTCCGGGCCGGGACAGGCTGAACGAGCAGTACTTC.

The chain recombines TRBV28 with TRBJ1-1, with TRBD1 identical over 11 bases. The CDR3 sequence is 14 residues long. The ends lost 5 bases at V and 8 bases at J; junction bases unmatched: 7. Per the germline V gene, CDR1 is MDHEN and CDR2 is SYDVKM. The DNA for the CDR3 is TGTGCCAGCAGTCGTACCGGGACAGGGGGAGAAGCTTTCTTT. Translating it yields CASSRTGTGGEAFF.

The DNA for the CDR3 is TGTGCCAGCACCGCCCAGGAAGGCAATCAGCCCCAGCATTTT. Translation: CASTAQEGNQPQHF. The chain joins TRBV6-6 to TRBJ1-5; D is unresolved. V was shortened by 7 bases and J by 2 bases, with 12 bases between the two germline ends. The CDR3 is 14 amino acids. From germline, CDR1 is MNHNY and CDR2 SVGAGI (reference sequence).

The chain combines TRBV20-1 with TRBJ1-4; the D is unclear. Looked up from germline, CDR1 is DFQATT and CDR2 is SNEGSKA (reference sequence). The CDR3 consists of 14 residues. Trimming cost V 3 bases and J 3 bases, with 11 bases left between them. The CDR3 bases are TGCAGTGCTAGTTTTCCTCCGGCTAATGAAAAACTGTTTTTT. It yields the protein CSASFPPANEKLFF.

In this sample, this clone turned up a few times. The chain links TRBV5-1 to TRBJ1-4, with 8 nucleotides matching TRBD1. The V and J ends lost 4 bases and 1 base, in that order; junction bases with no gene match: 3. Germline V gene lookup returns CDR1 SGHRS and CDR2 YFSETQ. CDR3 length: 15 residues. In DNA form, the CDR3 reads TGCGCCAGCAGCGACGGACAGGGAACTAATGAAAAACTGTTTTTT. Its protein is CASSDGQGTNEKLFF.

The V and J genes are TRBV29-1 and TRBJ2-3; D perhaps matches TRBD1 (5 bases). The CDR3 spans 16 residues. The V end lost 4 bases, the J end lost 0 bases, and 17 bases lay between the germline ends. CDR1 is SQVTM and CDR2 is ANQGSEA in the germline V gene. CDR3 in DNA: TGCAGCGTTGTTGGGGCGTGGAAAGGCAGCACAGATACGCAGTATTTT. It is translated as CSVVGAWKGSTDTQYF.

The chain recombines TRBV14 with TRBJ1-1; D ambiguous. The CDR3 has 10 residues. Trimming shortened V by 7 bases and J by 11 bases, and 11 bases separated the two germline ends. Germline CDR1 and CDR2: SGHDN and FVKESK. The CDR3 DNA reads as TGTGCCAGCAAATTCTCCGTGGCTTTCTTT. Translated, it gives CASKFSVAFF.

This clone was detected once. Mismatch with germline at one junction end may stem from a read error. The gene calls are TRBV6-6 and TRBJ1-2; D not certain. Per germline, CDR1 MNHNY and CDR2 SVGAGI (reference sequence). The CDR3 length is 14 residues. The chain's CDR3 is CASSSPRTDGAVLF. CDR3 bases: TGTGCCAGCAGTTCGCCCAGGACGGACGGAGCGGTACTATTC.

The chain uses TRBV2 and TRBJ1-5; TRBD1 matches at 10 bases. Per the germline V gene, CDR1 is SNHLY and CDR2 is FYNNEI. With 5 bases clipped from V and 3 bases from J, the junction kept 4 bases outside the gene matches. CDR3 length equals 15 residues. The CDR3, as DNA: TGTGCCAGCAGTAGGACAGGGGGGTTCAATCAGCCCCAGCATTTT. Translation gives CASSRTGGFNQPQHF.

The chain employs TRBV5-1 and TRBJ2-4; D gene uncertain. The CDR3 is 12 amino acids. With 0 bases removed from V and 5 bases from J, the gap between germline ends came to 3 bases. Germline V CDR1 and CDR2: SGHRS, YFSETQ. The CDR3 DNA is TGCGCCAGCAGCTTGGATGAAAACATTCAGTACTTC. Its translation is CASSLDENIQYF.

V is TRBV18 and J is TRBJ2-4, with D tentatively TRBD1 or TRBD2 (5 bases each). Trimming stripped 3 bases from V and 4 bases from J, with 10 bases between. The CDR3 has 14 amino acids. From germline, CDR1 is KGHSH and CDR2 LQKENI. The CDR3: CASSPVGEKNIQYF. DNA of the CDR3: TGTGCCAGCTCACCTGTGGGGGAAAAAAACATTCAGTACTTC.

The chain combines TRBV23-1 with TRBJ2-3; D is uncertain. TRBV23-1 carries the ORF label, with uncertain function. The CDR3 consists of 15 residues. Trimming removed 0 bases at V and 2 bases at J, with 9 bases between. CDR3 nucleotide sequence: TGCGCCAGCAGTCAATCAAGAGTCTCCACAGATACGCAGTATTTT. This encodes CASSQSRVSTDTQYF.

The rearrangement joins TRBV6-1 to TRBJ2-3; 9 bases map to TRBD1. CDR3 length: 15 amino acids. CDR1 and CDR2 (germline): MNHNS, SASEGT. The J segment lost 1 base and the V segment lost 3 bases, leaving 2 bases of the junction unmatched. The CDR3 DNA reads as TGTGCCAGCAGTGATAGGGACAGGGGCACAGATACGCAGTATTTT. This sequence encodes CASSDRDRGTDTQYF.

This chain connects TRBV5-4 to TRBJ1-5; D is unclear. This CDR3 is built from 14 residues. V was clipped by 0 bases and J by 7 bases, with 11 bases between them. The germline gives CDR1 SGHNT, CDR2 YYREEE (reference sequence). The DNA for the CDR3 is TGTGCCAGCAGCTTGGCTGGGCAAGCCCAGCCCCAGCATTTT. Translated, it gives CASSLAGQAQPQHF.

The chain is built from TRBV30 and TRBJ2-5; possibly TRBD1 for D (6 bases). The CDR3 runs to 11 residues. Trimming pared 3 bases from V and 4 bases from J, leaving 6 bases between. Germline assignment: CDR1 GTSNPN and CDR2 SVGIG (reference sequence). CDR3: CAWRGAETQYF. CDR3 sequence (DNA): TGTGCCTGGAGGGGGGCAGAGACCCAGTACTTC.

This clone has a single count. An end of the junction does not agree with germline; a read error may underlie this. This chain uses TRBV6-6 with TRBJ1-3; D is perhaps TRBD1 (5 bases). The germline CDR1 and CDR2 sequences are MNHNY and SVGAGI (reference sequence). The length of the CDR3 is 15 residues. The CDR3, as DNA: TGTGCCAGCACTTACTCCAGGGTCTCTGGAAACACCATATATTTT. It yields the protein CASTYSRVSGNTIYF.

This chain joins TRBV28 and TRBJ1-4; no reliable D call. The germline CDR1 and CDR2 sequences are MDHEN and SYDVKM. V was clipped by 7 bases and J by 3 bases, with 3 bases between them. CDR3 length: 11 residues. CDR3 sequence: CASTANEKLFF. The CDR3 region has the DNA TGTGCCAGCACAGCTAATGAAAAACTGTTTTTT.

The chain uses TRBV11-2 and TRBJ2-1; D unresolved. Trimming removed 6 bases at V and 10 bases at J, with 25 bases between. The germline CDR1 and CDR2 sequences are SGHAT and FQNNGV. This CDR3 has 16 residues. The CDR3 bases are TGTGCCAGCAGTACGACGTTTGTGGGTCCTAGGATGGAGCAGTTCTTC. As protein: CASSTTFVGPRMEQFF.

V usage is TRBV5-1 and J usage is TRBJ2-3; tentatively, D is TRBD1 (6 bases). The CDR3 runs 15 residues. Looked up from germline, CDR1 is SGHRS and CDR2 is YFSETQ. V lost 5 bases to trimming and J lost 2 bases, with 15 bases between them. The CDR3 DNA follows: TGCGCCAGCAGTCCTACAGGGAGCCCCACAGATACGCAGTATTTT. This translates into CASSPTGSPTDTQYF.

This chain joins TRBV5-1 and TRBJ2-1, with 8 nucleotides matching TRBD1. The V gene end was trimmed by 3 bases and the J gene end by 0 bases; junction bases not matched to a gene: 5. The CDR3 runs 16 residues. Germline V CDR1 and CDR2: SGHRS, YFSETQ. As DNA, the CDR3 is TGCGCCAGCAGCTGGGACAGGTTAACCTCCTACAATGAGCAGTTCTTC. Translated: CASSWDRLTSYNEQFF.

This clone was seen once. The chain carries TRBV2 and TRBJ1-2, with D maybe TRBD1 (5 bases). V was pared by 7 bases and J by 0 bases, with 12 bases between. The CDR3 is made up of 14 amino acids. Germline V gene data show CDR1 as SNHLY and CDR2 as FYNNEI. The CDR3 spells CASTQRGANYGYTF. DNA of the CDR3: TGTGCCAGCACTCAAAGAGGGGCTAACTATGGCTACACCTTC.

This sequence joins TRBV6-4 and TRBJ2-1, with D unclear. The CDR3 extends over 13 amino acids. V shed 5 bases and J shed 2 bases, with 7 bases lying between them. The germline V gene encodes CDR1 MRHNA and CDR2 SNTAGT. The DNA of the CDR3 is TGTGCCAGCAGTAGGGAAACCTACAATGAGCAGTTCTTC. It encodes CASSRETYNEQFF.

The J gene is TRBJ2-2, the V gene TRBV6-1, with D unresolved. This CDR3 is 19 amino acids long. V was trimmed by 4 bases and J by 2 bases, leaving 23 bases between them. CDR1 and CDR2 from the germline V gene are MNHNS and SASEGT. The CDR3 coding sequence is TGTGCCAGCAGTGCATTTACCTTTAGGATCCTGAGTAACACCGGGGAGCTGTTTTTT. This codes for CASSAFTFRILSNTGELFF.

The table lists this clone with a few counts. The V and J genes are TRBV11-3 and TRBJ1-1; 9 nucleotides match TRBD1. The CDR3 totals 18 residues. V lost 5 bases, J lost 1 base, and 14 bases stayed unmatched. The germline gives CDR1 SGHNT, CDR2 YENEEA. The CDR3 sequence: CASSRTGAWGLGNTEAFF. CDR3 coding DNA: TGTGCCAGCAGCCGGACAGGGGCATGGGGTCTCGGGAACACTGAAGCTTTCTTT.

The rearrangement links TRBV11-3 to TRBJ1-1; possible D gene TRBD1, 5 bases. Between the trimmed V and J ends, which lost 3 bases and 0 bases, there was a span of 8 bases. CDR1 is SGHNT and CDR2 is YENEEA in the germline V gene. The CDR3 length is 14 residues. The CDR3 region is CASSLGGVNTEAFF. DNA of the CDR3: TGTGCCAGCAGCTTGGGGGGGGTGAACACTGAAGCTTTCTTT.

V usage is TRBV16 and J usage is TRBJ2-7; 11 nucleotides agree with TRBD2. Trimming removed 4 bases from V and 3 bases from J; junction bases left unmatched: 2. The V gene's germline CDR1 is KGHSY and CDR2 FQNENV. This CDR3 spans 14 amino acids. In nucleotides, the CDR3 is TGTGCCAGCAGCCCGGGACTAGCGGTCTACGAGCAGTACTTC. Its translation is CASSPGLAVYEQYF.